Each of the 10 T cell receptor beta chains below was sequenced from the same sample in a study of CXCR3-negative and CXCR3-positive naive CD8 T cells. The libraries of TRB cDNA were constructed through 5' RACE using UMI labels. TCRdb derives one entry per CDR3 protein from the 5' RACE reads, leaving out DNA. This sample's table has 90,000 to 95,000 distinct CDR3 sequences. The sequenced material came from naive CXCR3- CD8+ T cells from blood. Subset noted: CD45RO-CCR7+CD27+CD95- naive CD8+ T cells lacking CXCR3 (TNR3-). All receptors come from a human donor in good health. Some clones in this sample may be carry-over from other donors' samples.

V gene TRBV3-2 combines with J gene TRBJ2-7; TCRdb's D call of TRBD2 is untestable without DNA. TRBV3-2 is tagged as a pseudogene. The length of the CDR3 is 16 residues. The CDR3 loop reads CASSQAIRGGQNEQYF.

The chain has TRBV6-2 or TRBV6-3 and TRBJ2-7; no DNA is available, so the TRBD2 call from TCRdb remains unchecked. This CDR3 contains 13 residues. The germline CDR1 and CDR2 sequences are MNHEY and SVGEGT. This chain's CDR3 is CASTGTSIYEQYF.

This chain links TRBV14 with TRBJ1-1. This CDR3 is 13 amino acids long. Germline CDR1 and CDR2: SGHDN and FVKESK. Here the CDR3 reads CASSPGEYPEAFF.

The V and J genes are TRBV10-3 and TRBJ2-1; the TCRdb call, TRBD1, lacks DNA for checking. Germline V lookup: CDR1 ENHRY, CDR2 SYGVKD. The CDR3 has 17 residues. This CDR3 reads CAISESGPRQGVNEQFF.

The CDR3 sequence: CASSSPPDPVFFF. The chain carries TRBV11-2 and TRBJ1-1. Germline V gene lookup returns CDR1 SGHAT and CDR2 FQNNGV. The CDR3 runs to 13 residues. The entire variable domain, with the rest obtained from reference TRBV11-2 and TRBJ1-1, is as follows: EAGVAQSPRYKIIEKRQSVAFWCNPISGHATLYWYQQILGQGPKLLIQFQNNGVVDDSQLPKDRFSAERLKGVDSTLKIQPAKLEDSAVYLCASSSPPDPVFFFGQGTRLTVV.

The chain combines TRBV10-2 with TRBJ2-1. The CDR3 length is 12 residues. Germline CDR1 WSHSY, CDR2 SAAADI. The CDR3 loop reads CASSDYGGEQFF.

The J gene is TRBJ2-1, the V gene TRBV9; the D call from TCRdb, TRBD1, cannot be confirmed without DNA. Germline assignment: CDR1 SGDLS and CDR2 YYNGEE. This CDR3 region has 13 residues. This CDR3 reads CASSIGQGPEQFF.

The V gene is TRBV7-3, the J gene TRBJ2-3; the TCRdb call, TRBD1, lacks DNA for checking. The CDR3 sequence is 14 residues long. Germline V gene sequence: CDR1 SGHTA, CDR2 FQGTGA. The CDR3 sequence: CASSYSGGDDTQYF.

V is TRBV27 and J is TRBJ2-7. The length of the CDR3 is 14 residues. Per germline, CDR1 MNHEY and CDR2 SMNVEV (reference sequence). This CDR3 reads CASSLSRPSYEQYF.

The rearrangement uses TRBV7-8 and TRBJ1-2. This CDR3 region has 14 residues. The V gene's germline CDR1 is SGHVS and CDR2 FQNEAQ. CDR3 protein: CASSLWTRNYGYTF.